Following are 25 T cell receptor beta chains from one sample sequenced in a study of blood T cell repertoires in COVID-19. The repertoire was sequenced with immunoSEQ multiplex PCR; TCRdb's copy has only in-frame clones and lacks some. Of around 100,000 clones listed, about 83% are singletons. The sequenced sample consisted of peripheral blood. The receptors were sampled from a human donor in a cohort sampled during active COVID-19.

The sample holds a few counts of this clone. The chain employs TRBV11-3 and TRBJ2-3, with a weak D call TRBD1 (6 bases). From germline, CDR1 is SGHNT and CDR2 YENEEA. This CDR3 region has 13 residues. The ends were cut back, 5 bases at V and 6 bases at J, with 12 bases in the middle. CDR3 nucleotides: TGTGCCAGCAGCCAGGGGAACAGGGATACGCAGTATTTT. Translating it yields CASSQGNRDTQYF.

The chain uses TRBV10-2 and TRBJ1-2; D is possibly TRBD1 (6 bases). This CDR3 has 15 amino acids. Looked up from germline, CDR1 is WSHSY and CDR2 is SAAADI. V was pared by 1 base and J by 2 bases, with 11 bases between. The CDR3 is CASSEYRDPNYGYTF. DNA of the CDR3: TGCGCCAGCAGTGAGTACAGGGATCCCAACTATGGCTACACCTTC.

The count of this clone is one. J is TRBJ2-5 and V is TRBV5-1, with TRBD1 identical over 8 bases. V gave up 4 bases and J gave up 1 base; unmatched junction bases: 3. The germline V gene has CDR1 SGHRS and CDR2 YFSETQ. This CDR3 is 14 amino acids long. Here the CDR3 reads CASSPDRAQETQYF. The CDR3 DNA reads TGCGCCAGCAGCCCGGACAGGGCCCAAGAGACCCAGTACTTC.

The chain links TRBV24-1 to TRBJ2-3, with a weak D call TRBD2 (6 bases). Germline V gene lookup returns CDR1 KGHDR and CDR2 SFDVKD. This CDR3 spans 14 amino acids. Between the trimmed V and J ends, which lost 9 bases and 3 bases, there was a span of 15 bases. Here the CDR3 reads CATEEDGSTDTQYF. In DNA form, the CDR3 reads TGTGCCACCGAGGAAGACGGGAGTACAGATACGCAGTATTTT.

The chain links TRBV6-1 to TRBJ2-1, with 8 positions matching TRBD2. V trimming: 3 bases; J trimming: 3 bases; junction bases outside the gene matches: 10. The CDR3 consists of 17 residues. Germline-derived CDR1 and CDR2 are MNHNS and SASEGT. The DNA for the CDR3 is TGTGCCAGCAGTGACCCCTCTGGGCTAGCGGGCTACAATGAGCAGTTCTTC. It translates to CASSDPSGLAGYNEQFF.

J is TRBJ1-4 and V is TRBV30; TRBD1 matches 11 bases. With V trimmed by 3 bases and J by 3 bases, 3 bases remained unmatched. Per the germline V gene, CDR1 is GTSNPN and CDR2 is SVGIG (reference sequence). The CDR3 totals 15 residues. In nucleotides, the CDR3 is TGTGCCTGGAGGGGGACAGGGGGTGCTAATGAAAAACTGTTTTTT. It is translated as CAWRGTGGANEKLFF.

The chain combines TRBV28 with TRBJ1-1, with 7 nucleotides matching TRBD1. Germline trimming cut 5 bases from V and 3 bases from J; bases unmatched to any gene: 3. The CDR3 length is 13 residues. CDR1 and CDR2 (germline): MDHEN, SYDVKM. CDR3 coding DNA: TGTGCCAGCAGTCTAGGGACAGACACTGAAGCTTTCTTT. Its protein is CASSLGTDTEAFF.

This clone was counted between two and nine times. The DNA for the CDR3 is TGTGCCAGCAGCCCCCGGGGGGACAACACTGAAGCTTTCTTT. The encoded protein is CASSPRGDNTEAFF. V gene TRBV7-3 combines with J gene TRBJ1-1, with a weak D call TRBD1 (5 bases). Per the germline V gene, CDR1 is SGHTA and CDR2 is FQGTGA. With 5 bases removed from V and 2 bases from J, the gap between germline ends came to 12 bases. The CDR3 length is 14 residues.

The DNA for the CDR3 is TGTGCCAGCAGTCCACCGGGGGCTGGAAACACCATATATTTT. Protein: CASSPPGAGNTIYF. The genes are TRBV28 and TRBJ1-3; maybe TRBD1 (5 bases). V was clipped by 5 bases and J by 2 bases, with 10 bases between them. CDR3 length equals 14 residues. Germline lookup yields CDR1 MDHEN and CDR2 SYDVKM.

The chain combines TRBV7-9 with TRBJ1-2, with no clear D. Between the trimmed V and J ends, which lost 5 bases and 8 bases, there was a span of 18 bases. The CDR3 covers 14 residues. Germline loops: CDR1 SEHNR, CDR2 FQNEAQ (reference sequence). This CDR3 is CASSPEGSFRGYTF. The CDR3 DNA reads TGTGCCAGCAGCCCCGAGGGTAGTTTTCGGGGCTACACCTTC.

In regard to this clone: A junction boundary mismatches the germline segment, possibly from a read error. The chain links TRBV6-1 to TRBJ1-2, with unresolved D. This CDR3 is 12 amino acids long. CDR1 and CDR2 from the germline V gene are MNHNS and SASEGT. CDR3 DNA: TGTGCCAGCAGCGAAGTCGGGTATGGCTACACCTTC. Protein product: CASSEVGYGYTF.

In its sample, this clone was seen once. The CDR3 loop is CASSRYAGVDNEQFF. Written as DNA, the CDR3 is TGTGCCAGCAGCCGCTATGCGGGCGTCGACAATGAGCAGTTCTTC. The chain joins TRBV7-3 to TRBJ2-1; TRBD2 is a possible D gene (5 bases). V dropped 5 bases and J dropped 5 bases, with 16 bases sitting between them. The CDR3 is 15 amino acids. From germline, CDR1 is SGHTA and CDR2 FQGTGA.

CDR3 protein: CASSYVQLGEQYF. DNA of the CDR3: TGTGCCAGCAGTTACGTCCAACTAGGCGAGCAGTACTTC. The chain links TRBV6-6 to TRBJ2-7; weak D call: TRBD2 (5 bases). Trimming stripped 2 bases from V and 6 bases from J, with 11 bases between. Germline CDR1 and CDR2: MNHNY and SVGAGI (reference sequence). This CDR3 has 13 residues.

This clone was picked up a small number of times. DNA of the CDR3: TGTGCCAGCTCACCTCAGGGCCCTACTGATAATTCACCCCTCCACTTT. This translates into CASSPQGPTDNSPLHF. V gene TRBV18 combines with J gene TRBJ1-6; D possibly corresponds to TRBD1 (5 bases). The ends were cut back, 3 bases at V and 5 bases at J, with 14 bases in the middle. The CDR3 is 16 amino acids. In germline, CDR1 is KGHSH, CDR2 LQKENI.

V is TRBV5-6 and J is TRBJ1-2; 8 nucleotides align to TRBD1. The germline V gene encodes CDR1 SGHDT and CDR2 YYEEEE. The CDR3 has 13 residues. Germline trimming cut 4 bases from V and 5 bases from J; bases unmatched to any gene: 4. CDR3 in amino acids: CASSPDRAYGYTF. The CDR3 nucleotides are TGTGCCAGCAGCCCGGACAGGGCTTATGGCTACACCTTC.

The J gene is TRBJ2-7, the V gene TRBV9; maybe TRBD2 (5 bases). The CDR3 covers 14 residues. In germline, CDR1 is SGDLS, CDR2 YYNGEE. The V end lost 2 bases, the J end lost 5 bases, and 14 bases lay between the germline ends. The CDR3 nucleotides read TGTGCCAGCAGCGTGCTAGCTTTTACCCACGAGCAGTACTTC. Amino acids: CASSVLAFTHEQYF.

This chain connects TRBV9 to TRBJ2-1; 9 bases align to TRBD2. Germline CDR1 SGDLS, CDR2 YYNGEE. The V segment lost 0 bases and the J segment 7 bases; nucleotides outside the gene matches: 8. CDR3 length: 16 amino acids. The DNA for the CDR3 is TGTGCCAGCAGCGTAGCGGCTAGCGGGGCCCCAAATGAGCAGTTCTTC. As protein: CASSVAASGAPNEQFF.

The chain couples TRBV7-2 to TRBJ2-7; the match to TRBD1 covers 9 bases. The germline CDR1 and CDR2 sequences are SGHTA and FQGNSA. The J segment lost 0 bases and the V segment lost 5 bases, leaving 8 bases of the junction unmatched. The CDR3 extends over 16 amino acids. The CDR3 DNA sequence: TGTGCCAGCAGCAAGCCCGGGACAGGGCTCTCCTACGAGCAGTACTTC. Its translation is CASSKPGTGLSYEQYF.

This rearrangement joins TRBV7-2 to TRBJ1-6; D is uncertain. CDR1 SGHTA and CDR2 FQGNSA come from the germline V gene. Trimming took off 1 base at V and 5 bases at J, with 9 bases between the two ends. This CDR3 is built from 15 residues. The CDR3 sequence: CASSLDGLNNSPLHF. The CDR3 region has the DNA TGTGCCAGCAGCTTAGACGGTCTCAATAATTCACCCCTCCACTTT.

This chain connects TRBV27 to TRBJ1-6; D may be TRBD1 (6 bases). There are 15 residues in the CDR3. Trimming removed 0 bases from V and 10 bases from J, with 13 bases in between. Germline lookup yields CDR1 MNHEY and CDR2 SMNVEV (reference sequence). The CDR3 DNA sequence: TGTGCCAGCAGTTTATCACCAGGGGTAAGATCACCCCTCCACTTT. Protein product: CASSLSPGVRSPLHF.

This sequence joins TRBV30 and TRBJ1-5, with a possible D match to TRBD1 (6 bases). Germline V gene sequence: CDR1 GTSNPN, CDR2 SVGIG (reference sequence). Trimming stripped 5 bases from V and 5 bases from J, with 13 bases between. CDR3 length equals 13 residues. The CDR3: CAWARQEDQPQHF. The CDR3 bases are TGTGCCTGGGCCAGACAGGAAGATCAGCCCCAGCATTTT.

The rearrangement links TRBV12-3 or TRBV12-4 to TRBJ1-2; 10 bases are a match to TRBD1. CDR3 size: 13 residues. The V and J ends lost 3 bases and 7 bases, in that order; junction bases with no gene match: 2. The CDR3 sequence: CASSLGQGPGYTF. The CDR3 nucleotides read TGTGCCAGCAGTTTGGGACAGGGGCCTGGCTACACCTTC.

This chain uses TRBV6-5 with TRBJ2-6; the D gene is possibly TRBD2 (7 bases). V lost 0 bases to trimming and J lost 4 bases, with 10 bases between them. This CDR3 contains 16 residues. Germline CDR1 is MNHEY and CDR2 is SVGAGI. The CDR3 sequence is CASSYSGGPGANVLTF. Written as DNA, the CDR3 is TGTGCCAGCAGTTACTCGGGGGGGCCCGGGGCCAACGTCCTGACTTTC.

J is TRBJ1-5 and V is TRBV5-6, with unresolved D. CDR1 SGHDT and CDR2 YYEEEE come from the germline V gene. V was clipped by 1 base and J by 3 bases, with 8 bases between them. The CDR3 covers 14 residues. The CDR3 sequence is CASSLSGNNQPQHF. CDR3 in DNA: TGTGCCAGCAGCTTGTCAGGTAACAATCAGCCCCAGCATTTT.

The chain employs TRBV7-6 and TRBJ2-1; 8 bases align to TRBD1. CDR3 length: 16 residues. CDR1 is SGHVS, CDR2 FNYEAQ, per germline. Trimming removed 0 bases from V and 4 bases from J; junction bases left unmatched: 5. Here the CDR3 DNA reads TGTGCCAGCAGCTTAGCCCCGAGGACAGGGTACAATGAGCAGTTCTTC. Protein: CASSLAPRTGYNEQFF.